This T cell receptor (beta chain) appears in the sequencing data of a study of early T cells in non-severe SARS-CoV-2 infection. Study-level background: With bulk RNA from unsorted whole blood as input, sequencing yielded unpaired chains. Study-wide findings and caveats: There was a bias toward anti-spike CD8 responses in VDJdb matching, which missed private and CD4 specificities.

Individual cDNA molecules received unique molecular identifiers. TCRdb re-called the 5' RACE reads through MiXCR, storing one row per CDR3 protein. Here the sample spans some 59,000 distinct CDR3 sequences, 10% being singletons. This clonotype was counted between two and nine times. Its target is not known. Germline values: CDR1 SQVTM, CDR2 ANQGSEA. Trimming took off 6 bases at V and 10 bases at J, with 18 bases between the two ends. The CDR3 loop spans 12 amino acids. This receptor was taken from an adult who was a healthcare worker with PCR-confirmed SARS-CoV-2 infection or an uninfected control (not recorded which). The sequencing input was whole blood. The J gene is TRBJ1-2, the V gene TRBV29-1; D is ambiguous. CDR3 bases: TGCAGCGTCCGAACCCGGGAAACCGTCTACACCTTC. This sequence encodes CSVRTRETVYTF.